Listed here are 5 T cell receptor beta chains from one sample, sequenced in a study of T cell repertoires in cytomegalovirus infection. TCRdb fed the reads into MiXCR, producing one record per CDR3 protein. The repertoire has 680,000 or so distinct CDR3 sequences, roughly 33% of them found once; the top ten carry about 18%. These receptors have no known antigen. Sample: cultured PBMCs, taken from culture after CMV antigen stimulation. Every receptor here comes from a human donor in good health (CMV status not recorded). Some clones in this sample may be carry-over from other donors' samples.

The chain carries TRBV6-2 or TRBV6-3 and TRBJ1-5; possible D gene TRBD1, 5 bases. With 2 bases removed from V and 6 bases from J, the gap between germline ends came to 14 bases. This CDR3 has 15 amino acids. The germline V gene has CDR1 MNHEY and CDR2 SVGEGT. CDR3 in amino acids: CASSYELKGPQPQHF. DNA of the CDR3: TGTGCCAGCAGTTACGAGTTGAAGGGACCTCAGCCCCAGCATTTT.

This clonotype occurred a few times. CDR3 protein: CASSPGTSGQGTQYF. The DNA for the CDR3 is TGTGCCAGCAGTCCAGGGACTAGCGGGCAGGGTACCCAGTACTTC. The chain carries TRBV6-1 and TRBJ2-5; the match to TRBD2 covers 12 bases. V trimming: 5 bases; J trimming: 8 bases; junction bases outside the gene matches: 9. Germline V CDR1 and CDR2: MNHNS, SASEGT. The CDR3 has 15 amino acids.

This clonotype was counted only a few times. The gene calls are TRBV20-1 and TRBJ2-1; 13 nucleotides match TRBD2. J lost 4 bases, V lost 6 bases, and 15 bases had no gene match. Germline V gives CDR1 DFQATT, CDR2 SNEGSKA (reference sequence). This CDR3 spans 18 amino acids. The CDR3, as DNA: TGCAGTGCAAGGACTAGCGGGAGCCCAGACAGTGTGTACAATGAGCAGTTCTTC. Protein product: CSARTSGSPDSVYNEQFF.

This clonotype has more than one count but fewer than ten. The CDR3 loop is CASSTRITDTQYF. The CDR3 coding sequence is TGTGCCAGCAGTACCCGGATCACAGATACGCAGTATTTT. The chain is built from TRBV12-3 or TRBV12-4 and TRBJ2-3; D unresolved. The CDR3 runs to 13 residues. Trimming took off 5 bases at V and 2 bases at J, with 8 bases between the two ends.

The table lists this clonotype with a few counts. This chain joins TRBV7-6 and TRBJ1-1, with 8 bases fitting TRBD1. This CDR3 has 13 residues. The V segment lost 10 bases and the J segment 1 base; nucleotides outside the gene matches: 5. CDR1 SGHVS and CDR2 FNYEAQ come from the germline V gene. This CDR3 is CATSRGPNTEAFF. CDR3 DNA: TGTGCCACCTCCAGGGGGCCGAACACTGAAGCTTTCTTT.